This record concerns one T cell receptor (beta chain) sequence. What it recognizes is unknown. The data stem from a study of early T cells in non-severe SARS-CoV-2 infection. Unique molecular identifiers were attached to individual cDNA molecules. One entry per CDR3 protein results from TCRdb running MiXCR on the 5' RACE reads. The data hold tens of thousands of distinct CDR3 sequences, with approximately 11% observed a single time. Trimming removed 4 bases from V and 4 bases from J; junction bases left unmatched: 7. The CDR3 sequence is 14 residues long. Study-level points and caveats: Clonotype matching in VDJdb favored anti-spike CD8 responses and did not capture private and CD4 specificities.

The clonotype comes from an adult who was a healthcare worker with PCR-confirmed SARS-CoV-2 infection or an uninfected control (not recorded which). The sample comprised whole blood. This chain connects TRBV12-3 or TRBV12-4 to TRBJ2-7, with 7 bases identical to TRBD2. DNA for the CDR3: TGTGCCAGCAGTTCATTAGGACTAGGGTACGAGCAGTACTTC. It is translated as CASSSLGLGYEQYF.